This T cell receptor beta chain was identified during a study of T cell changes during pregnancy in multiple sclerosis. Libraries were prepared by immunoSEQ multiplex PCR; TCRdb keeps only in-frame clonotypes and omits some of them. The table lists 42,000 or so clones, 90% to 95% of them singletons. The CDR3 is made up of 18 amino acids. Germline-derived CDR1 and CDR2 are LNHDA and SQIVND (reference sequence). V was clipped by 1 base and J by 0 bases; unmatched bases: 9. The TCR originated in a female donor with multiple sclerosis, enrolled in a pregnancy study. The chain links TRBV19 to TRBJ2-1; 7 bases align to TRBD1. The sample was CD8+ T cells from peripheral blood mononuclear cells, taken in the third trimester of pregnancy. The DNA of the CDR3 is TGTGCCAGTAGTATAGGCCCTGGTCGGACAGGCTCCTACAATGAGCAGTTCTTC. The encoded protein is CASSIGPGRTGSYNEQFF. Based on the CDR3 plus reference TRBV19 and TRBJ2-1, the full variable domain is DGGITQSPKYLFRKEGQNVTLSCEQNLNHDAMYWYRQDPGQGLRLIYYSQIVNDFQKGDIAEGYSVSREKKESFPLTVTSAQKNPTAFYLCASSIGPGRTGSYNEQFFGPGTRLTVL.